Listed below are T cell receptor beta chains from one sample, sequenced in a study of shared clonotypes between healthy human individuals. Some clones are missing from TCRdb's copy, which holds only in-frame ones; the method was immunoSEQ multiplex PCR. The sample includes roughly 2 million clones, 85% to 95% of them seen just once. Sequenced material: naive CD8+ T cells sorted from blood. The receptors here all came from a young man in good health. Each CDR3 is given with its conserved first and last residue. A D gene is named only where the DNA matches it firmly. Clone size is not always given. Where it is, it says once, few, many or a class for expanded clones.

cdr3_nt cdr3_aa d_call j_call v_call clone_size
TGTGCCAGCAGCTTAGGCGTGCGGGACAGTTATGGCTACACCTTC CASSLGVRDSYGYTF TRBD1 TRBJ1-2 TRBV13 .
TGTGCCAGCAGCTATCAAGAGACCCAGTACTTC CASSYQETQYF . TRBJ2-5 TRBV5-8 .
TGTGCCAGCAGCCTAGGCGCCCCGAACACCGGGGAGCTGTTTTTT CASSLGAPNTGELFF . TRBJ2-2 TRBV9 .
TGTGCCAGCAGTGAAGCAGGGGGGGTAGGGACTGAAGCTTTCTTT CASSEAGGVGTEAFF . TRBJ1-1 TRBV2 .
TGTGCCAGCATGGGACAAGGGTATAATTCACCCCTCCACTTT CASMGQGYNSPLHF . TRBJ1-6 TRBV2 .
TGTGCCAGCAGCCCCGGGGGACTAGGCATGGGGGAGCAGTACTTC CASSPGGLGMGEQYF TRBD2 TRBJ2-7 TRBV7-6 .
TGTGCCAGCAGCTTGGAGGGAGGGGCAAGCACTGAAGCTTTCTTT CASSLEGGASTEAFF . TRBJ1-1 TRBV6-5 .
TGTGCCAGCAGCTTTGGGACGGGAGGGCCTTTAGATACGCAGTATTTT CASSFGTGGPLDTQYF TRBD2 TRBJ2-3 TRBV5-4 once
TGCGCCAGCAGTGACGGGGACCCTAACACTGAAGCTTTCTTT CASSDGDPNTEAFF . TRBJ1-1 TRBV10-2 .
TGTGCCAGCAGCCCGGGACTAGCTAGTGAGCAGTTCTTC CASSPGLASEQFF TRBD2 TRBJ2-1 TRBV4-2 .
TGTGCCAGCAGCTTTTCATTAATAGGACAGGGGGCCTTCTCCGGGCCCTACGAGCAGTACTTC CASSFSLIGQGAFSGPYEQYF TRBD1 TRBJ2-7 TRBV13 .
TGTGCCAGCAGTAAAGGGGGAGATACGCAGTATTTT CASSKGGDTQYF . TRBJ2-3 TRBV6-5 .
TGCGCCAGCAGCTTGGGAGAGGGGATTAATTCACCCCTCCACTTT CASSLGEGINSPLHF . TRBJ1-6 TRBV5-1 .
TGCAGCGTTGAAGTTGGTATGAGACAGCCCTACGAGCAGTACTTC CSVEVGMRQPYEQYF . TRBJ2-7 TRBV29-1 .
TGTGCCAGCAGTGCTGGGACCTTGGCGGGAGATACGCAGTATTTT CASSAGTLAGDTQYF . TRBJ2-3 TRBV2 .
TGTGCCAGCAGCTTATTCCCCGAGGGTCGGGAGACCCAGTACTTC CASSLFPEGRETQYF . TRBJ2-5 TRBV7-9 .
TGTGCCAGCAGCCGTACTCTCCGGGACAGGGAATTCTACGAGCAGTACTTC CASSRTLRDREFYEQYF TRBD1 TRBJ2-7 TRBV5-5 .
TGTGCCAGCAGTCCCTTGAGCGCCAGCTCCTACAATGAGCAGTTCTTC CASSPLSASSYNEQFF . TRBJ2-1 TRBV27 once
TGTGCCAGCAGCCCCCCGGGACAGTTCCCCTACGAGCAGTACTTC CASSPPGQFPYEQYF TRBD1 TRBJ2-7 TRBV6-1 .
TGTGCCAGCAGCTTAGAGTGGACGAGCTCCTATAATTCACCCCTCCACTTT CASSLEWTSSYNSPLHF . TRBJ1-6 TRBV7-8 .
TGCGCCAGCAGCTTGGAAGCAGACTCTGGAAACACCATATATTTT CASSLEADSGNTIYF . TRBJ1-3 TRBV5-1 .
TGTGCCAGCAGCCCCACCCCAGGGGCAGATACGCAGTATTTT CASSPTPGADTQYF . TRBJ2-3 TRBV5-6 .
TGTGCCAGCAGCTTAGAGGGGACACCTGAGCAGTACTTC CASSLEGTPEQYF . TRBJ2-7 TRBV7-9 .
TGTGCCAGCAGGGAATGGGACAGGGCTAACTATGGCTACACCTTC CASREWDRANYGYTF TRBD1 TRBJ1-2 TRBV2 .
TGTGCCATCAGTGAAACCGGGACTAGCGGGATCTACGAGCAGTACTTC CAISETGTSGIYEQYF TRBD2 TRBJ2-7 TRBV10-3 .
TGTGCCAGCAGTGACCTTCGGGGAGAGGCCGACTCACCCCAACTCCAAGAGACCCAGTACTTC CASSDLRGEADSPQLQETQYF . TRBJ2-5 TRBV2 .
TGTGCCAGTAGCCAAAGGGGGGGAGATGGCTACACCTTC CASSQRGGDGYTF . TRBJ1-2 TRBV19 .
TGTGCCAGCAGCCCCTCGGGCCTGCCGGAGACCCAGTACTTC CASSPSGLPETQYF . TRBJ2-5 TRBV27 .
TGTGCCAGCAGCCAGGGATCTGAGACCCAGTACTTC CASSQGSETQYF . TRBJ2-5 TRBV5-4 .
TGTGCCAGCAGCTTAGCTCGGGTAGCGGGGCCCTCCTACAATGAGCAGTTCTTC CASSLARVAGPSYNEQFF TRBD2 TRBJ2-1 TRBV7-9 .
TGCGCCAGCAGTCGCACAATAAACTATGGCTACACCTTC CASSRTINYGYTF . TRBJ1-2 TRBV4-1 .
TGTGCCAGCAGCGTAGACGGGTATCAGCCCCAGCATTTT CASSVDGYQPQHF . TRBJ1-5 TRBV9 .
TGTGCCAGCAGCGGCTCCTACGAGCAGTACTTC CASSGSYEQYF . TRBJ2-7 TRBV5-6 .
TGCGCCAGCACACCGGGACACCCTGAAGCTTTCTTT CASTPGHPEAFF . TRBJ1-1 TRBV10-2 .
TGTGCCAGCAGCTTGGGCGGGACCTACGAGCAGTACTTC CASSLGGTYEQYF . TRBJ2-7 TRBV5-4 .
TGTGCCAGCAGCGTAGGGACTAGCGGGAGTGTTGGAAGGACGATGGAGCAGTACTTC CASSVGTSGSVGRTMEQYF TRBD2 TRBJ2-7 TRBV9 .
TGTGCCAGCAGCCAGGAGGGACAGGGGGCGCGGGAGCAGTACTTC CASSQEGQGAREQYF TRBD1 TRBJ2-7 TRBV14 .
TGTGCCACAGGGGACAGTCTGAACACTGAAGCTTTCTTT CATGDSLNTEAFF TRBD1 TRBJ1-1 TRBV15 .
TGTGCCAGCAGCTTAAACCCCTGGGAGCTGTACCAAGAGACCCAGTACTTC CASSLNPWELYQETQYF . TRBJ2-5 TRBV7-9 .
TGTGCCACCAGCAGAGGGCCGGGCTACGAGCAGTACTTC CATSRGPGYEQYF . TRBJ2-7 TRBV15 .
TGCGCCAGCAGCCAAGATCGGCAAGAACCCCGGACAGGGATTAACTATGGCTACACCTTC CASSQDRQEPRTGINYGYTF TRBD1 TRBJ1-2 TRBV4-1 .
TGTGCCAGTAGTTCAGGGCCAAGCTACGAGCAGTACTTC CASSSGPSYEQYF . TRBJ2-7 TRBV19 .
TGTGCCAGCAGCTCACTTAGCGGGAGTACCGGGGAGCTGTTTTTT CASSSLSGSTGELFF TRBD2 TRBJ2-2 TRBV7-9 .
TGTGCCAGCAGTTCCAGGGGCTTGGGTCAGCCCCAGCATTTT CASSSRGLGQPQHF . TRBJ1-5 TRBV28 .
TGTGCCAGCATAGGGGCTATCCACGAGCAGTACTTC CASIGAIHEQYF . TRBJ2-7 TRBV2 .